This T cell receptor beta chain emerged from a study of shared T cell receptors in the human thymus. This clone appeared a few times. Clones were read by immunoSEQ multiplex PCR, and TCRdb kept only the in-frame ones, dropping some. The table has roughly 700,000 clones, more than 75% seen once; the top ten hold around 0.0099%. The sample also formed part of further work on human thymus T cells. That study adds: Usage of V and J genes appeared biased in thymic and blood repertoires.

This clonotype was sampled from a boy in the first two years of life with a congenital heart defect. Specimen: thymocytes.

DNA of the CDR3: TGTGCCAGCAGCCCTCCCCGAGGGATCTCAACTAATGAAAAACTGTTTTTT. Translation gives CASSPPRGISTNEKLFF. The V gene is TRBV5-8, the J gene TRBJ1-4; no definite D call. The CDR3 runs 17 residues. Germline V CDR1 and CDR2: SGHTS, YDEGEE. V lost 4 bases to trimming and J lost 0 bases, with 16 bases between them.